The sequence of this T cell receptor (beta chain) was determined in a study of blood T cell repertoires in COVID-19. On the study more broadly: In each case, the material was cDNA or gDNA derived from T cells, B-cell-depleted T cells, or PBMCs.

V gave up 1 base and J gave up 2 bases; unmatched junction bases: 5. CDR3 length equals 16 residues. Germline V gene data show CDR1 as MGHRA and CDR2 as YSYEKL. Authors' data handling: For nucleated cells, counts were estimated from reference gene primer amplification. Some clones are missing from TCRdb's copy, which holds only in-frame ones; the method was immunoSEQ multiplex PCR. Clone size and V and J calls were adopted from that table, with D and trimming inferred from the DNA. The sample carries over 50,000 clones, about 85% recorded once. The receptor's source is a man between 65 and 79 years old with acute or convalescent COVID-19. Sequenced sample: peripheral blood. V gene TRBV4-1 combines with J gene TRBJ2-1; 7 bases fit TRBD1. The CDR3 loop reads CASSQGLGQTYNEQFF. The CDR3 DNA is TGCGCCAGCAGCCAAGGTCTGGGACAGACCTACAATGAGCAGTTCTTC.